The table lists the clone carrying this T cell receptor (beta chain) with a few counts. What it binds is unknown. TCRbeta library preparation incorporated unique molecular identifiers. TCRdb re-derived calls from the PCR reads in MiXCR, one entry per CDR3 protein. Among around 450,000 distinct CDR3 sequences listed, about 16% were seen once. The CDR3 covers 15 residues. CDR1 is SEHNR and CDR2 is FQNEAQ in the germline V gene (reference sequence). V gave up 4 bases and J gave up 6 bases, with 18 bases separating them. These data are taken from a study of T-cell reconstitution after alpha-beta-depleted transplantation in children. General study results and limits: T-cell counts and diversity at one year following transplant were attributed mainly to newly produced T cells. After transplant, at about two months, alpha-beta T cells were reportedly derived from several hundred expanded graft clones.

This chain connects TRBV7-9 to TRBJ2-5, with TRBD1 as a possible D gene (6 bases). Sequenced material: PBMCs, mostly from graft donor cells, taken 360 days after TCRalphabeta/CD19-depleted stem cell transplant. The sequence was obtained from a boy in the first two years of life who had a stem cell transplant for Wiskott-Aldrich syndrome, so the T cells may come from the graft donor. CDR3 loop: CASSSGHLTGKTQYF. In DNA, the CDR3 is TGTGCCAGCAGCTCAGGACACCTCACAGGGAAGACCCAGTACTTC.